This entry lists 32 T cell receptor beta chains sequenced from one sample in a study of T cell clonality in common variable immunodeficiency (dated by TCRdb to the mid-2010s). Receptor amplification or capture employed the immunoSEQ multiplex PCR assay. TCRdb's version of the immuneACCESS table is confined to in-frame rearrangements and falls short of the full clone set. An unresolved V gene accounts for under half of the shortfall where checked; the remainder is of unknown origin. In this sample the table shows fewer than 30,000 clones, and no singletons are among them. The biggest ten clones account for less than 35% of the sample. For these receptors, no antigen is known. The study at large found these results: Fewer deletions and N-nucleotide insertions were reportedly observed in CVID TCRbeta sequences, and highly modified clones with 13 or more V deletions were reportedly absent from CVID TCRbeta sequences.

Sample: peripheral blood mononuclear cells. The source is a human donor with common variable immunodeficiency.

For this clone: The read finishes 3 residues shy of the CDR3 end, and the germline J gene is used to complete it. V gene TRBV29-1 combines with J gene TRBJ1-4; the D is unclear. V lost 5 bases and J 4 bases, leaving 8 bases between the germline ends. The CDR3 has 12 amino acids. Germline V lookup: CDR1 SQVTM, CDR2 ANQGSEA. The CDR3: CSVRQDNEKLFF. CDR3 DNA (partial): TGCAGCGTTAGGCAGGATAATGAAAAA. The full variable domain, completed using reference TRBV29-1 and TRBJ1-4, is SAVISQKPSRDICQRGTSLTIQCQVDSQVTMMFWYRQQPGQSLTLIATANQGSEATYESGFVIDKFPISRPNLTFSTLTVSNMSPEDSSIYLCSVRQDNEKLFFGSGTQLSVL.

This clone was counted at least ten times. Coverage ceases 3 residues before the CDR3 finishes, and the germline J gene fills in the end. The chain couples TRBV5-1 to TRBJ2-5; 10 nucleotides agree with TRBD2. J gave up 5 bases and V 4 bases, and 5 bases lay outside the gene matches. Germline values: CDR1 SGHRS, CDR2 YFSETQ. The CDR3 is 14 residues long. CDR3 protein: CASSETSGVETQYF. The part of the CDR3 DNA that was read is TGCGCCAGCAGCGAAACTAGCGGGGTCGAGACC.

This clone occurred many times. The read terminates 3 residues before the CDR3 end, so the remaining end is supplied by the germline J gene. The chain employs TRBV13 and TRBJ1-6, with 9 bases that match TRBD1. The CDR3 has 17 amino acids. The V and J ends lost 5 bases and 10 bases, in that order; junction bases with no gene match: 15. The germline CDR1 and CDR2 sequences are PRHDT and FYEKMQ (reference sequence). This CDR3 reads CASSQRPGTGLASPLHF. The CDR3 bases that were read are TGTGCCAGCAGCCAACGTCCCGGGACAGGGTTAGCCTCACCC.

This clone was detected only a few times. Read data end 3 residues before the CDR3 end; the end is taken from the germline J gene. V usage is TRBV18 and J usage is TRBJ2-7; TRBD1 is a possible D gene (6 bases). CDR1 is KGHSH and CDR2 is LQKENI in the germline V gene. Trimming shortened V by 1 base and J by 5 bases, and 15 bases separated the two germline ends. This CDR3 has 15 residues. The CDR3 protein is CASSPRPGASDEQYF. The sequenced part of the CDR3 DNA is TGTGCCAGCTCACCACGGCCAGGGGCGAGTGACGAG.

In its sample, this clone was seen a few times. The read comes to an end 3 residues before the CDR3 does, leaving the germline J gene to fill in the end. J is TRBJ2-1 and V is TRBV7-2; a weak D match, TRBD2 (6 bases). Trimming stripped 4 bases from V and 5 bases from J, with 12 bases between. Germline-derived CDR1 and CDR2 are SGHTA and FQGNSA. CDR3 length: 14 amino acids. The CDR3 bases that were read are TGTGCCAGCAGCTGCCGGACTACCGACAATGAG. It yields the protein CASSCRTTDNE. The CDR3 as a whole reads CASSCRTTDNEQFF.

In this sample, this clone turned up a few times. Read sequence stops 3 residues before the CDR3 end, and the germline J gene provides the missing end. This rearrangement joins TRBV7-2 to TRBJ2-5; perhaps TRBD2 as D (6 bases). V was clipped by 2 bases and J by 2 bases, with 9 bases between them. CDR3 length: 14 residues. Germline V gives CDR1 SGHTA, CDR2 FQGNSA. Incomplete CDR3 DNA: TGTGCCAGCAGCTTAAGTGGGGGGCAAGAGACC. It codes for CASSLSGGQET. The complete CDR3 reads CASSLSGGQETQYF.

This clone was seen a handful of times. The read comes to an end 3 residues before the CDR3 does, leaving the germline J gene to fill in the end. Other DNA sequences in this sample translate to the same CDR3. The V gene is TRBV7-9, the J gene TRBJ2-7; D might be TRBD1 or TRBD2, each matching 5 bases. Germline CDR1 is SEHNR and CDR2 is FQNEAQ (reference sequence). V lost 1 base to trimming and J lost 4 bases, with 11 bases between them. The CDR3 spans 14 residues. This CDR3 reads CASSLERGRYEQYF. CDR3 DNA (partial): TGTGCCAGCAGCTTAGAGAGGGGTCGATACGAG.

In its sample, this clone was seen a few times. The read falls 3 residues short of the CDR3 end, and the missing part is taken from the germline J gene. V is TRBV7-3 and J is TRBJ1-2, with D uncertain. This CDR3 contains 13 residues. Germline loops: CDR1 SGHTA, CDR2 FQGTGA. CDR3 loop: CASSLKGAVGYTF. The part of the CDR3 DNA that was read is TGTGCCAGCAGCTTAAAAGGAGCGGTAGGC.

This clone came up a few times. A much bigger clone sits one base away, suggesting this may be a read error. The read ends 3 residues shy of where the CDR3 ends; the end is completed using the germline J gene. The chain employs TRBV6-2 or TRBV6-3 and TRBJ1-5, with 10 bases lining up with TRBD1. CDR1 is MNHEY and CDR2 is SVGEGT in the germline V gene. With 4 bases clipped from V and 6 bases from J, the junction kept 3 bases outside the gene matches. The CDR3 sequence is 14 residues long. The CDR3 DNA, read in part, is TGTGCCAGCAGTTCGGGACAGGGGAGTCAGCCC. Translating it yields CASSSGQGSQP. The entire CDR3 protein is CASSSGQGSQPQHF.

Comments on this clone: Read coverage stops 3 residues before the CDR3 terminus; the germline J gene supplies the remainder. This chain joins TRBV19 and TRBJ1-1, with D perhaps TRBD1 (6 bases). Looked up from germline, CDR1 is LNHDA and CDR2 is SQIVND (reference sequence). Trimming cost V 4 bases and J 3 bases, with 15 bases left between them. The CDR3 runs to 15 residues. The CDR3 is CASSTAGVSDTEAFF. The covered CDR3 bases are TGTGCCAGTAGTACTGCAGGGGTATCGGACACTGAA.

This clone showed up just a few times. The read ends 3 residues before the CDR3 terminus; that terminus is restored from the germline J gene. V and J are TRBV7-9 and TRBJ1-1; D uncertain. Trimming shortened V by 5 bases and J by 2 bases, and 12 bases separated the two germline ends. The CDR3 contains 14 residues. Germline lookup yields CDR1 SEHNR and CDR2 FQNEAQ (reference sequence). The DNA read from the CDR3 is TGTGCCAGCAGCCCTTCGGGGAGAAACACTGAA. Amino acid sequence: CASSPSGRNTE. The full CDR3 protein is CASSPSGRNTEAFF.

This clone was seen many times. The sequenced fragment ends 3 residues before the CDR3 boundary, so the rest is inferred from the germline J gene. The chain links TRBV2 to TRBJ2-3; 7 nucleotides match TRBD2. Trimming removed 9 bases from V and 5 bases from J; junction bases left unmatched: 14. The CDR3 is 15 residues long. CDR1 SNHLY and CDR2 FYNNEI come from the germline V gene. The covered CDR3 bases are TGTGCCAGTCCCGCCTCGGGGGGAAGGGGAGATACG. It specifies CASPASGGRGDT. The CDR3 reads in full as CASPASGGRGDTQYF.

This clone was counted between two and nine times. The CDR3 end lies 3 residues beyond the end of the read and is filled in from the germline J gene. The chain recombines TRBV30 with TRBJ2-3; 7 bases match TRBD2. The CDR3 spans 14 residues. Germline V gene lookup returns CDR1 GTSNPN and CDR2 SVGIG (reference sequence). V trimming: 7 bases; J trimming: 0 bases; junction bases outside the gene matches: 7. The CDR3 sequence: CASGGSTSTDTQYF. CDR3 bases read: TGTGCCTCGGGCGGGAGTACTAGCACAGATACG.

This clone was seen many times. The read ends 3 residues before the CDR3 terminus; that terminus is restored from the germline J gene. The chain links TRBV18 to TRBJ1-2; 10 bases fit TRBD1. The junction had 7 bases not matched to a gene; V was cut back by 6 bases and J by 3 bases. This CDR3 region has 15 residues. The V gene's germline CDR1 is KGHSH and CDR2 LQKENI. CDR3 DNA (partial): TGTGCCAGCTCGCCCCGGGACAGGGGAGACTATGGC. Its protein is CASSPRDRGDYG. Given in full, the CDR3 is CASSPRDRGDYGYTF.

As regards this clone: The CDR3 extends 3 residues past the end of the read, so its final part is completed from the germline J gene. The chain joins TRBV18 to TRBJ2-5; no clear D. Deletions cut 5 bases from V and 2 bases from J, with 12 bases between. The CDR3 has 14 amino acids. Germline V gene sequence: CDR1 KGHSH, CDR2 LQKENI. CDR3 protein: CASSTSSLQETQYF. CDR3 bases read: TGTGCCAGCTCAACAAGTAGCCTTCAAGAGACC.

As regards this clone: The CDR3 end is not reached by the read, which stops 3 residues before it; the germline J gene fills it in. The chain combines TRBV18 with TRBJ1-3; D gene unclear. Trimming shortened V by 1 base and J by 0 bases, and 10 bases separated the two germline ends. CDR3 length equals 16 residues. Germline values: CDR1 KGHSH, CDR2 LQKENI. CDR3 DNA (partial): TGTGCCAGCTCACCACAGGGCTATGGCTCTGGAAACACC. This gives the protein CASSPQGYGSGNT. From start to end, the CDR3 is CASSPQGYGSGNTIYF.

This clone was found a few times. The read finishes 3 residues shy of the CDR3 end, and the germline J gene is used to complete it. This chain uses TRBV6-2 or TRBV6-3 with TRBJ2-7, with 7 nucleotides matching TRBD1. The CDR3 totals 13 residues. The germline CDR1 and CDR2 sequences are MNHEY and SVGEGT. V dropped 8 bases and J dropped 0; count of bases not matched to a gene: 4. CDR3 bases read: TGTGCCAGCCTCCGGGACAGCTCCTACGAG. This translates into CASLRDSSYE. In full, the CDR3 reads CASLRDSSYEQYF.

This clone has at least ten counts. The sequenced CDR3 bases are TGTGCCAGCAGCCTACAAGGGGGTCCTGGCGAG. Protein: CASSLQGGPGE. The CDR3 in full is CASSLQGGPGEQYF. This chain joins TRBV7-2 and TRBJ2-7, with D perhaps TRBD1 (6 bases). The CDR3 end is not reached by the read, which stops 3 residues before it; the germline J gene fills it in. Trimming left V 5 bases short and J 6 bases short, with 17 bases between. Germline V gives CDR1 SGHTA, CDR2 FQGNSA. The CDR3 covers 14 residues.

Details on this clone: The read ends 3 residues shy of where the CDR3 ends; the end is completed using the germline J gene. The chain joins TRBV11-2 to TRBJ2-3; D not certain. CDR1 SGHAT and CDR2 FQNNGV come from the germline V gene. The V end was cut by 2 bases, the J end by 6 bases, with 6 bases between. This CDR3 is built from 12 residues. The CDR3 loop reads CASSLTADTQYF. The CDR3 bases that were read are TGTGCCAGCAGCTTAACCGCGGATACG.

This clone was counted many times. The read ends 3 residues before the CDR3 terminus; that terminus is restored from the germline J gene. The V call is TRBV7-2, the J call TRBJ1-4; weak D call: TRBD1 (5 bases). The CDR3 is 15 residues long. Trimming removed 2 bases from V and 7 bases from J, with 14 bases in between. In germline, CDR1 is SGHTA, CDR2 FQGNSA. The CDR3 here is CASSLLSGGVEKLFF. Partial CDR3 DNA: TGTGCCAGCAGCTTACTGTCGGGGGGTGTTGAAAAA.

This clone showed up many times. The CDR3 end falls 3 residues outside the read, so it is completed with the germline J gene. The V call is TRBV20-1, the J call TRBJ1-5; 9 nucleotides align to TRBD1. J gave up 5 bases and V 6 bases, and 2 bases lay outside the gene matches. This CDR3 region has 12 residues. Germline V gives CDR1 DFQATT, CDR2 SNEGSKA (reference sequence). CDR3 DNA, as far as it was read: TGCAGTGCCCGACAGGGGGATCAGCCC. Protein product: CSARQGDQP. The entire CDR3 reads CSARQGDQPQHF.

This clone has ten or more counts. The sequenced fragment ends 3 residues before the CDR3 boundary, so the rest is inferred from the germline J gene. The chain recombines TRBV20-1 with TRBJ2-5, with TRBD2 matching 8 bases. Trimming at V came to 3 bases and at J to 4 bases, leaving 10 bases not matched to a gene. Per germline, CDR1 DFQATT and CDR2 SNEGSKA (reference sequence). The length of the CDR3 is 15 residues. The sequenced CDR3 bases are TGCAGTGCTAGGGACCCCCCAGCGGGGGTAGAGACC. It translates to CSARDPPAGVET. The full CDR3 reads CSARDPPAGVETQYF.

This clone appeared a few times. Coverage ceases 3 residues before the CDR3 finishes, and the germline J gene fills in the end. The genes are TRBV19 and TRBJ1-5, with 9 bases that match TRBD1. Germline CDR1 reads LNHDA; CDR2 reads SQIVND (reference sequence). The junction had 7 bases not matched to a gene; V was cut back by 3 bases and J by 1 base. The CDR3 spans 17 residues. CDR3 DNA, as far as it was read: TGTGCCAGTAGTATGGCGACAGGGGGAGGGAGCAATCAGCCC. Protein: CASSMATGGGSNQP. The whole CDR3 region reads CASSMATGGGSNQPQHF.

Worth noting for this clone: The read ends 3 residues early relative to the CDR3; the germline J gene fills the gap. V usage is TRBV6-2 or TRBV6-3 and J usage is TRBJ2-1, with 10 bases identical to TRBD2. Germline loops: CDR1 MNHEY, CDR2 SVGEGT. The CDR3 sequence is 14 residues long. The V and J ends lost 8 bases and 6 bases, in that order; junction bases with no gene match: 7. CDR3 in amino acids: CASGWSGGVNEQFF. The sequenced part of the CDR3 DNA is TGTGCCAGCGGATGGAGCGGGGGGGTCAATGAG.

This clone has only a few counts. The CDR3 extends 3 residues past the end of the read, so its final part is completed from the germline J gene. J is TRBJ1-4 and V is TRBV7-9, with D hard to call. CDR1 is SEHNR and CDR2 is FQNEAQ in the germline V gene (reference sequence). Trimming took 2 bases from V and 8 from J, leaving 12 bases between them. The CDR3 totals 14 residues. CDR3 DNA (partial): TGTGCCAGCAGCTTACAGAACAGTGGCGAAAAA. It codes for CASSLQNSGEK. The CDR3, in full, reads CASSLQNSGEKLFF.

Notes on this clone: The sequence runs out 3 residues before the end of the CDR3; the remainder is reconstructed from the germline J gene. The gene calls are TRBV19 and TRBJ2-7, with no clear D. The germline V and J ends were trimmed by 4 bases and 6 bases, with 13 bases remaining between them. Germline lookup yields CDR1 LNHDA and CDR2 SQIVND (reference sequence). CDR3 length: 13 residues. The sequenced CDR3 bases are TGTGCCAGTAGTACCCTGACCTCGGGCGAG. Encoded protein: CASSTLTSGE. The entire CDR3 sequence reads CASSTLTSGEQYF.

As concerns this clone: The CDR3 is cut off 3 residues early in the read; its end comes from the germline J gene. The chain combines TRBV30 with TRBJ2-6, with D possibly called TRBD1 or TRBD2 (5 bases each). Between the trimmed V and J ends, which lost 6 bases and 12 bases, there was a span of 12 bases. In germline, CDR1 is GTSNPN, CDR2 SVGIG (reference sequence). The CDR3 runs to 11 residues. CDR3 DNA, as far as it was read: TGTGCCTGTCAGGGAGTGGCCGTC. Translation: CACQGVAV. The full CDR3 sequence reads CACQGVAVLTF. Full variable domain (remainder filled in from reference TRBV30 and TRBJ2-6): SQTIHQWPATLVQPVGSPLSLECTVEGTSNPNLYWYRQAAGRGLQLLFYSVGIGQISSEVPQNLSASRPQDRQFILSSKKLLLSDSGFYLCACQGVAVLTFGAGSRLTVL.

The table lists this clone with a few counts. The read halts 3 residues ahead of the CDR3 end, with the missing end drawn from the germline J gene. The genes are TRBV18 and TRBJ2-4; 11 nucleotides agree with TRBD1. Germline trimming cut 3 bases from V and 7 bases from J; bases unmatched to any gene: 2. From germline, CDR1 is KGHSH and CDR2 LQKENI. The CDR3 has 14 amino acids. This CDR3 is CASSPRDRGNIQYF. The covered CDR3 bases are TGTGCCAGCTCACCCCGGGACAGGGGGAACATT.

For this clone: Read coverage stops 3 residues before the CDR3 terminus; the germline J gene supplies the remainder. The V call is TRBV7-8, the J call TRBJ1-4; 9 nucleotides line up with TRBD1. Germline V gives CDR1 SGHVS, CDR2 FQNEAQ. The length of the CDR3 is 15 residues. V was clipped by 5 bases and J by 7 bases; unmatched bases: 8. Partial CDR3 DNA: TGTGCCAGCAGCCGACGGACAGGGGAGGGTGAAAAA. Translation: CASSRRTGEGEK. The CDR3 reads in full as CASSRRTGEGEKLFF.

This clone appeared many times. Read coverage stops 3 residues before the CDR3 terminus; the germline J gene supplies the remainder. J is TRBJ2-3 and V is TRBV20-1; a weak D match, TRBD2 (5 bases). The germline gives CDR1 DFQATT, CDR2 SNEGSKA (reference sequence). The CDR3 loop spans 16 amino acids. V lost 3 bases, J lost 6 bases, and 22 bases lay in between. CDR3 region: CSASGLASLGSDTQYF. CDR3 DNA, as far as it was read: TGCAGTGCTAGCGGGCTAGCTTCCCTAGGCTCTGATACG.

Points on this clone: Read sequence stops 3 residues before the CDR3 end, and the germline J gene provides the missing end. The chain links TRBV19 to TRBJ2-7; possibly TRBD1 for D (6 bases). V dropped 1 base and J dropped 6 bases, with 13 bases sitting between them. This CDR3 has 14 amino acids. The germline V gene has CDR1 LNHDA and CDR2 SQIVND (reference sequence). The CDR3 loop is CASSIVAQGREQYF. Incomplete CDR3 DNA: TGTGCCAGTAGTATAGTCGCACAGGGTCGCGAG.

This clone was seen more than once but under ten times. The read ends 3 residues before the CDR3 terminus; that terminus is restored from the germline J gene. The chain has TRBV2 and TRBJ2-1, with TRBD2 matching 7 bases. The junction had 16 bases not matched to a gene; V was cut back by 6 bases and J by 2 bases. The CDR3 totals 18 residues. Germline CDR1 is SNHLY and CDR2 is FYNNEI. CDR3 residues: CASSWNPPRGGTYNEQFF. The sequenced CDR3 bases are TGTGCCAGCAGCTGGAATCCCCCACGCGGGGGAACCTACAATGAG.